These 20 T cell receptor beta chains came from one sample sequenced in a study of response to subunit inactivated influenza vaccine. TCRdb reprocessed the RT-PCR reads with MiXCR, giving one entry per CDR3 protein. The sample consists of about 650,000 distinct CDR3 sequences, more than 15% of them appearing once. Sequencing used PBMCs from blood, obtained approximately 13 days after vaccination. The receptors derive from a man between 50 and 59 years old who received an inactivated influenza vaccine.

The gene calls are TRBV20-1 and TRBJ2-7, with TRBD2 matching over 9 bases. This CDR3 is 15 amino acids long. Per the germline V gene, CDR1 is DFQATT and CDR2 is SNEGSKA (reference sequence). V shed 5 bases, J shed 2 bases, and the junction held 10 bases outside the gene matches. This chain's CDR3 is CSAGPLAGYTYEQYF. The DNA of the CDR3 is TGCAGTGCTGGACCCCTAGCGGGATACACCTACGAGCAGTACTTC.

The V call is TRBV20-1, the J call TRBJ2-1; TRBD2 agrees at 12 bases. Germline loops: CDR1 DFQATT, CDR2 SNEGSKA (reference sequence). The V gene end was trimmed by 5 bases and the J gene end by 8 bases; junction bases not matched to a gene: 13. This CDR3 has 16 amino acids. CDR3 bases: TGCAGTGCTGGGGGCCCGACTAGCGGGAGTGGGCATGAGCAGTTCTTC. This gives the protein CSAGGPTSGSGHEQFF.

The gene calls are TRBV7-3 and TRBJ2-3, with D hard to call. The CDR3 covers 13 residues. Per the germline V gene, CDR1 is SGHTA and CDR2 is FQGTGA. With 5 bases removed from V and 2 bases from J, the gap between germline ends came to 8 bases. The CDR3 reads CASSPTYTDTQYF. DNA for the CDR3: TGTGCCAGCAGCCCCACATACACAGATACGCAGTATTTT. The whole variable domain, remainder taken from reference TRBV7-3 and TRBJ2-3, is GAGVSQTPSNKVTEKGKYVELRCDPISGHTALYWYRQSLGQGPEFLIYFQGTGAADDSGLPNDRFFAVRPEGSVSTLKIQRTERGDSAVYLCASSPTYTDTQYFGPGTRLTVL.

This clonotype was observed a handful of times. V gene TRBV3-1 combines with J gene TRBJ2-2, with 9 positions matching TRBD2. Looked up from germline, CDR1 is LGHDT and CDR2 is YNNKEL (reference sequence). Trimming cost V 7 bases and J 2 bases; bases outside gene matches: 14. CDR3 size: 18 residues. The CDR3 sequence: CASTTKGAGGPNTGELFF. The DNA for the CDR3 is TGTGCCAGCACCACTAAGGGGGCGGGAGGGCCAAACACCGGGGAGCTGTTTTTT. Full variable domain (remainder filled in from reference TRBV3-1 and TRBJ2-2): DTAVSQTPKYLVTQMGNDKSIKCEQNLGHDTMYWYKQDSKKFLKIMFSYNNKELIINETVPNRFSPKSPDKAHLNLHINSLELGDSAVYFCASTTKGAGGPNTGELFFGEGSRLTVL.

V gene TRBV7-9 combines with J gene TRBJ1-2; D ambiguous. Trimming took off 1 base at V and 8 bases at J, with 11 bases between the two ends. The CDR3 length is 13 residues. Germline V gene data show CDR1 as SEHNR and CDR2 as FQNEAQ (reference sequence). DNA for the CDR3: TGTGCCAGCAGCTTAGGGGCCATGGGCGGCTACACCTTC. It yields the protein CASSLGAMGGYTF.

This clonotype has only a few counts. J is TRBJ2-3 and V is TRBV12-3 or TRBV12-4; 7 nucleotides align to TRBD1. The CDR3 runs 15 residues. V lost 6 bases, J lost 2 bases, and 8 bases stayed unmatched. CDR3 DNA: TGTGCCAGCAGCCCTCCGGGACAGAACACAGATACGCAGTATTTT. It yields the protein CASSPPGQNTDTQYF.

This chain links TRBV7-2 with TRBJ2-6; 8 bases align to TRBD1. V trimming: 5 bases; J trimming: 11 bases; junction bases outside the gene matches: 5. The germline CDR1 and CDR2 sequences are SGHTA and FQGNSA. The CDR3 contains 13 residues. In nucleotides, the CDR3 is TGTGCCAGCAGCCCCGGACAGGGTTACGTCCTGACTTTC. It yields the protein CASSPGQGYVLTF.

The chain couples TRBV5-1 to TRBJ2-3, with TRBD2 matching over 7 bases. After removal of 4 bases from V and 0 bases from J, the junction contained 8 bases not matched to a gene. This CDR3 region has 16 residues. Germline V gene data show CDR1 as SGHRS and CDR2 as YFSETQ. CDR3 protein: CASSPNPSGSTDTQYF. The CDR3 DNA sequence: TGCGCCAGCAGCCCAAATCCTAGCGGCAGCACAGATACGCAGTATTTT.

This clonotype was picked up a small number of times. The chain joins TRBV20-1 to TRBJ2-3; 10 bases are a match to TRBD2. The V segment lost 7 bases and the J segment 3 bases; nucleotides outside the gene matches: 7. The CDR3 has 14 residues. The germline CDR1 and CDR2 sequences are DFQATT and SNEGSKA (reference sequence). The CDR3 nucleotides are TGCAGTGGCAGTCGTAGCGGGGGGACAGATACGCAGTATTTT. It specifies CSGSRSGGTDTQYF.

The chain links TRBV20-1 to TRBJ1-5, with a weak D call TRBD1 (5 bases). V lost 1 base to trimming and J lost 4 bases, with 8 bases between them. CDR1 DFQATT and CDR2 SNEGSKA come from the germline V gene (reference sequence). This CDR3 is 13 amino acids long. The CDR3 DNA is TGCAGTGCTAGAGGGCAGGGTAATCAGCCCCAGCATTTT. Its translation: CSARGQGNQPQHF.

V and J are TRBV28 and TRBJ2-3; 7 bases map to TRBD2. V lost 6 bases and J lost 3; bases outside the gene matches: 18. Per the germline V gene, CDR1 is MDHEN and CDR2 is SYDVKM. The CDR3 totals 18 residues. The CDR3 coding sequence is TGTGCCAGCAGCACCCTTAGGGGTAGCGGGCCTGGGACAGATACGCAGTATTTT. It yields the protein CASSTLRGSGPGTDTQYF.

This sequence joins TRBV5-1 and TRBJ1-6; possible D gene TRBD1, 5 bases. This CDR3 spans 14 amino acids. Germline V gene data show CDR1 as SGHRS and CDR2 as YFSETQ. Trimming took off 0 bases at V and 9 bases at J, with 10 bases between the two ends. This CDR3 reads CASSLGQSGSPLHF. CDR3 sequence (DNA): TGCGCCAGCAGCTTGGGACAGTCGGGTTCACCCCTCCACTTT. The full variable domain, in which reference TRBV5-1 and TRBJ1-6 provide the parts outside the CDR3, is KAGVTQTPRYLIKTRGQQVTLSCSPISGHRSVSWYQQTPGQGLQFLFEYFSETQRNKGNFPGRFSGRQFSNSRSEMNVSTLELGDSALYLCASSLGQSGSPLHFGNGTRLTVT.

This clonotype was seen more than once but under ten times. The genes are TRBV30 and TRBJ2-3, with D possibly matching TRBD2 (6 bases). Germline-derived CDR1 and CDR2 are GTSNPN and SVGIG (reference sequence). CDR3 length: 15 amino acids. V was clipped by 8 bases and J by 2 bases, with 20 bases between them. In DNA form, the CDR3 reads TGTGCCACCCAGGGCGGGAACTCCTACACAGATACGCAGTATTTT. Its translation is CATQGGNSYTDTQYF. The full variable domain, completed using reference TRBV30 and TRBJ2-3, is SQTIHQWPATLVQPVGSPLSLECTVEGTSNPNLYWYRQAAGRGLQLLFYSVGIGQISSEVPQNLSASRPQDRQFILSSKKLLLSDSGFYLCATQGGNSYTDTQYFGPGTRLTVL.

The V and J genes are TRBV7-6 and TRBJ2-5, with D hard to call. Trimming took 5 bases from V and 4 from J, leaving 11 bases between them. The CDR3 sequence is 13 residues long. CDR1 SGHVS and CDR2 FNYEAQ come from the germline V gene. The CDR3 nucleotides read TGTGCCAGCAGCAATGGGTGGGGAGAGACCCAGTACTTC. This translates into CASSNGWGETQYF.

The chain carries TRBV10-3 and TRBJ2-1, with a tentative D call TRBD1 (5 bases). The CDR3 runs 14 residues. Germline CDR1 is ENHRY and CDR2 is SYGVKD. Trimming stripped 10 bases from V and 2 bases from J, with 15 bases between. The CDR3: CATKFRVTYNEQFF. CDR3 nucleotide sequence: TGTGCCACAAAATTCAGGGTAACCTACAATGAGCAGTTCTTC.

This clonotype appeared a few times. This chain links TRBV7-2 with TRBJ2-1; possible D gene TRBD2, 6 bases. This CDR3 contains 14 residues. The germline V gene encodes CDR1 SGHTA and CDR2 FQGNSA. V lost 3 bases and J lost 2, with 8 bases in between. DNA for the CDR3: TGTGCCAGCAGCTTCCGCGGGACCTACAATGAGCAGTTCTTC. This codes for CASSFRGTYNEQFF.

In its sample, this clonotype was seen a few times. The chain couples TRBV12-3 or TRBV12-4 to TRBJ1-2; the D is unclear. The CDR3 has 12 residues. Trimming removed 7 bases at V and 4 bases at J, with 10 bases between. CDR3 amino acids: CASTNWFYGYTF. The DNA for the CDR3 is TGTGCCAGCACCAACTGGTTCTATGGCTACACCTTC.

J is TRBJ1-5 and V is TRBV20-1; perhaps TRBD1 as D (5 bases). V was cut by 3 bases and J by 7 bases, with 13 bases left in between. CDR3 size: 13 residues. CDR1 DFQATT and CDR2 SNEGSKA come from the germline V gene (reference sequence). The CDR3 reads CSARDLGEQPQHF. The CDR3 DNA follows: TGCAGTGCTAGGGACCTAGGGGAACAGCCCCAGCATTTT.

The table lists this clonotype with a few counts. The rearrangement uses TRBV7-2 and TRBJ2-7; either TRBD1 or TRBD2 may supply D (6 bases each). Germline CDR1 reads SGHTA; CDR2 reads FQGNSA. With 9 bases removed from V and 2 bases from J, the gap between germline ends came to 14 bases. This CDR3 comprises 13 residues. This chain's CDR3 is CASQGGNTYEQYF. Written as DNA, the CDR3 is TGTGCCAGTCAAGGGGGGAACACCTACGAGCAGTACTTC.

This clonotype was recorded a few times. J is TRBJ2-5 and V is TRBV5-1; 7 bases are a match to TRBD1. J gave up 0 bases and V 4 bases, and 3 bases lay outside the gene matches. CDR3 length equals 14 residues. CDR1 and CDR2 from the germline V gene are SGHRS and YFSETQ. The CDR3 loop is CASSPGQNQETQYF. The DNA of the CDR3 is TGCGCCAGCAGCCCGGGACAGAACCAAGAGACCCAGTACTTC. Full variable domain (rest looked up from reference TRBV5-1 and TRBJ2-5): KAGVTQTPRYLIKTRGQQVTLSCSPISGHRSVSWYQQTPGQGLQFLFEYFSETQRNKGNFPGRFSGRQFSNSRSEMNVSTLELGDSALYLCASSPGQNQETQYFGPGTRLLVL.